The sequence of this TCR beta chain was determined in a study of cytomegalovirus exposure and HLA in healthy donors. Overall study findings and caveats: Most of the CMV-associated TCR beta chains (in a later analysis) appeared to be HLA-restricted. Most TCR sequences proved rare, with some public TCRs found in many donors. Earlier analysis looked at TCR beta V segments, and most were productive about 87% or about 30% of the time.

This clone was counted only a few times. Its antigen is undetermined. 60 Vbeta and 13 Jbeta primers were used in PCR. Here immunoSEQ multiplex PCR was the method, and the copy in TCRdb shows in-frame clones only, minus some. Of roughly 58,000 clones in the sample, approximately 80% were seen once. Trimming left V 6 bases short and J 1 base short, with 12 bases between. Germline assignment: CDR1 MDHEN and CDR2 SYDVKM. This CDR3 has 14 amino acids. V gene TRBV28 combines with J gene TRBJ1-1; TRBD1 might be the D (5 bases). The sample consisted of PBMCs. The TCR comes from a woman in her 40s in good health and CMV-seronegative. CDR3 sequence reads: CASREGLQNTEAFF. CDR3 DNA sequence: TGTGCCAGCAGAGAGGGACTCCAGAACACTGAAGCTTTCTTT.